This TCR beta chain emerged from a study of T cells after posttransplantation cyclophosphamide. Repertoires were generated with immunoSEQ multiplex PCR, while TCRdb's copy carries only in-frame clones and drops some. The sample records 30,000 or so clones, about 90% being singletons. Germline assignment: CDR1 SGHRS and CDR2 YFSETQ. The CDR3 covers 15 residues. J lost 0 bases, V lost 4 bases, and 6 bases had no gene match. Sample: PBMCs. The genes are TRBV5-1 and TRBJ1-2; 7 bases align to TRBD1. This TCR was sampled from a middle-aged woman with a blood cancer, CMV-positive, and with a related stem cell donor. The CDR3 here is CASSLGTVANYGYTF. The CDR3 DNA follows: TGCGCCAGCAGCCTTGGGACAGTTGCTAACTATGGCTACACCTTC. The variable domain in full, completed from reference TRBV5-1 and TRBJ1-2, reads KAGVTQTPRYLIKTRGQQVTLSCSPISGHRSVSWYQQTPGQGLQFLFEYFSETQRNKGNFPGRFSGRQFSNSRSEMNVSTLELGDSALYLCASSLGTVANYGYTFGSGTRLTVV.